The table lists the clone carrying this T cell receptor beta chain with a few counts. Its antigen is undetermined. The CDR3 consists of 16 residues. The trim removed 1 base at V and 2 bases at J, leaving 5 bases unmatched. Germline-derived CDR1 and CDR2 are LGHNA and YNFKEQ. This entry belongs to a study of T cells in Graves' hyperthyroidism and ophthalmopathy. Study background: It was at initial diagnosis, before any treatment, that peripheral blood was collected. Study-level findings and limits: The majority of expanded thyroid clonotypes above 0.001 also appeared in blood. It was a median 6.5 months before onset that the model predicted ophthalmopathy.

Authors of the study amplified TCR beta CDR3 regions from RNA transcripts. HTBI primers were the set used in a first-round RT-PCR of the TCR CDR3. TCRdb independently ran MiXCR on the multiplex PCR reads; one entry per CDR3 protein. Of about 620,000 distinct CDR3 sequences listed, around 16% are singletons. Sequences were obtained from blood. The origin of this receptor is a woman aged 30 to 39 with Graves' hyperthyroidism. V and J are TRBV4-2 and TRBJ2-5; 9 bases fit TRBD2. The CDR3 DNA reads as TGTGCCAGCAGCCAAGGGCGGACTAGCGAACAAGAGACCCAGTACTTC. Translated, it gives CASSQGRTSEQETQYF.